This T cell receptor (beta chain) was captured by sequencing in a study of neurological immune-mediated disorders (dated by TCRdb to about 2019). General notes on the study: Using UMI-based sequencing, the study compared peripheral blood TCR-beta repertoires from patients with HTLV-I-associated myelopathy (HAM/TSP), patients with multiple sclerosis, and healthy controls. Technical triplicate libraries were sequenced to precisely calculate the variability in frequency of each individual clone. Of the 60 to 70 subjects in the cohort, about 14 were HAM/TSP patients, roughly 34 were multiple sclerosis patients, and 20 were healthy controls. Longitudinal samples, technical triplicates and paired sorted CD4+ and CD8+ T-cell subsets, alongside PBMC samples, were included among the roughly 97 TCR-beta libraries.

What the work shows at the level of the full study, not this receptor alone: TCR clonal expansion was highest in HAM/TSP patients and lowest in MS patients, with MS patients falling below even healthy controls. Expanded clones from different subjects shared no identical CDR3 amino acid sequences, which suggests that TCR-beta repertoires were private in all groups.

Counted from cysteine to phenylalanine, this CDR3 has 13 amino acids. Just the 39-base CDR3 DNA is kept, in frame starting at base 1. From the germline V gene, CDR1 is SGHTA and CDR2 is FQGTGA. Between the V and J ends, shortened by 3 bases and 7 bases respectively, the junction contains 10 bases. cDNA was synthesized by template-switch 5'RACE using a primer carrying a 10-nucleotide random unique molecular identifier by which each TCR transcript was tagged. Each sequencing run produced over 190 million TCR-beta sequences covering 15-18 subjects. Total RNA was extracted with the RNeasy kit. The KAPA Real-time Library Amplification kit was used to amplify TCR-beta VDJ regions with primers targeting the TCR constant region and the 5'RACE anchor. Sample indexes and Illumina adaptors were added in a first PCR, after which library yield was increased in a second PCR. After Ampure bead purification, the roughly 650 bp TCR product was size-selected on a 2% E-gel SizeSelection system. Library quality was checked on a Bioanalyzer, concentration was measured with Qubit, and libraries were quantified with the Kapa Library Quantification kit before pooling. An Illumina HiSeq 2500 sequenced the libraries paired-end 2 x 150 bp. To increase sequence diversity, roughly 24-32% phiX was spiked into each library pool. The published analysis was carried out like this. Quality-filtered reads were processed with the UMI-based MiGEC pipeline, and over 75% of raw TCR sequences were removed by the MiGEC pipeline during error correction. IMGT germline references were used for aligning VDJ genes, and each clonotype was defined as a unique CDR3 amino acid sequence together with its V-J genes. Clonal expansion, Shannon diversity, and CDR3 relatedness (CalcPairwiseDistances, ClusterSamples) were evaluated with VDJtools, and phylogenetic trees were built with CLCbio workbench. A clone was classed as expanded if it had 8 or more unique UMIs, a cutoff based on coefficient-of-variation modelling across technical triplicates. The raw public reads went through TCRdb reprocessing: fastp at Q25, MiXCR clone calling, in-frame beta chains kept. Every entry covers one CDR3 protein and lists the most common genes and DNA from its rows. These V and J calls are TCRdb output, not the study's own analysis. Here the sample has about 30,000 distinct CDR3 sequences; roughly a sixth occur a single time. Clones ranked in the top ten supply around 5.2% of the sample.

The time point label, read with the paper, signifies: technical triplicate 3. For the sorted-subset TCR libraries, the starting material was around 1 million sorted CD4+ or CD8+ T cells. Peripheral blood was subjected to Ficoll-Hypaque density gradient centrifugation to isolate PBMCs, which were then cryopreserved in liquid nitrogen. Paired sorted CD4+ and CD8+ subsets came from healthy controls, HAM/TSP patients and MS patients. This clonotype was seen repeatedly, ten times or more. Its target antigen remains unknown. No base quality values were provided; no much bigger clone lies one nucleotide off.

The sample was CD4+ T cells from blood. The clonotype comes from a female donor with HTLV-1-associated myelopathy (HAM/TSP). The rearrangement joined TRBV7-3 to TRBJ2-1; the D call could be TRBD1 or TRBD2, with each sharing 5 bases. The CDR3 in this case is CASSLGPSNEQFF. Here is the DNA: TGTGCCAGCAGCTTGGGACCATCTAATGAGCAGTTCTTC. With all but the CDR3 taken from the reference TRBV7-3 and TRBJ2-1 genes, the full variable domain is: GAGVSQTPSNKVTEKGKYVELRCDPISGHTALYWYRQSLGQGPEFLIYFQGTGAADDSGLPNDRFFAVRPEGSVSTLKIQRTERGDSAVYLCASSLGPSNEQFFGPGTRLTVL.